This T cell receptor beta chain emerged from a study of siplizumab effects on memory and regulatory T cells. Study-level findings and limits: Suppressive function of proliferating Tregs from siplizumab cultures was not confirmed. Proliferating clones, CD4+ or CD8+, lacked an assignable naive or memory phenotype in roughly 80-97% of cases. A minor share of alloreactive clones matched unstimulated subsets.

Across a few donor pairs, the naive, memory, effector memory and TEMRA subsets were sequenced without stimulation. TCRdb's table, derived via immunoSEQ multiplex PCR, lists solely in-frame clones and lacks some. The profile covers just over 60,000 clones, with 70% to 80% appearing a single time and about 0.42% taken by the ten largest. On this clone itself: Its antigen is still unknown.

The sample comprised memory CD4+ T cells sorted from blood. The sequence derives from a human donor in good health.

As DNA, the CDR3 is TGTGCCTGGAATCCACAATCGCTACCGGGACTAGCCACCTTC. It encodes CAWNPQSLPGLATF. V and J are TRBV30 and TRBJ1-2; tentative D call: TRBD1 (5 bases). The germline gives CDR1 GTSNPN, CDR2 SVGIG (reference sequence). The ends were cut back, 4 bases at V and 13 bases at J, with 25 bases in the middle. This CDR3 spans 14 amino acids.